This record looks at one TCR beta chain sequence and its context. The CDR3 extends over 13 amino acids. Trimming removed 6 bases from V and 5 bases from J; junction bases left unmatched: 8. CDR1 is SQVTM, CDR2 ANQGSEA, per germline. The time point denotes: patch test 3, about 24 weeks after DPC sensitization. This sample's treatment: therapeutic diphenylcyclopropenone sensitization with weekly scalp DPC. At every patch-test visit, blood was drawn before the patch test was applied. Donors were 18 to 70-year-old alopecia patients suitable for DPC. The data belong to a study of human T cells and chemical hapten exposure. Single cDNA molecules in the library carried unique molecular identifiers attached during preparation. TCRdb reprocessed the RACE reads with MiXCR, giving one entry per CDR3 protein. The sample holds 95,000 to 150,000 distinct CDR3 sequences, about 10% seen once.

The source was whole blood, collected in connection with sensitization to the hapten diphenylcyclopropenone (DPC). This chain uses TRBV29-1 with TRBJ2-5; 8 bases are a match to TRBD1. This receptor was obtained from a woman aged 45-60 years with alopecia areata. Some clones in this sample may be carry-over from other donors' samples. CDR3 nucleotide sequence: TGCAGCGTCCCACAGGGGGGTGCGGAGACCCAGTACTTC. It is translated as CSVPQGGAETQYF.